The rows below give T cell receptor beta chains drawn from one sample of a study of CD4+ T cells in melanoma. Generated by immunoSEQ multiplex PCR, the TCRdb table keeps only in-frame clones and is missing some. Here the sample spans some 110,000 clones, over 80% being singletons. The sequencing input was peripheral blood. These receptors were taken from a human donor with melanoma. Both conserved end residues are part of each CDR3. A D gene is named only where the DNA matches it firmly. Clone size is stated in some rows and not others, as once, few, many or a class when expanded.

V	J	size	D	CDR3	DNA
TRBV11-3	TRBJ2-5	-	-	CASSLGGGTMETQYF	TGTGCCAGCAGCTTAGGAGGGGGAACGATGGAGACCCAGTACTTC
TRBV7-7	TRBJ2-5	-	-	CASSSTSGAAQETQYF	TGTGCCAGCAGCTCGACTTCCGGGGCCGCCCAAGAGACCCAGTACTTC
TRBV5-1	TRBJ2-7	-	-	CASSLVGRTAYEQYF	TGCGCCAGCAGCTTGGTGGGGCGGACAGCCTACGAGCAGTACTTC
TRBV7-2	TRBJ2-3	-	-	CASSYNGERVF	TGTGCCAGCAGCTACAACGGGGAGCGGGTATTT
TRBV7-8	TRBJ2-2	once	-	CASSFRGPGELFF	TGTGCCAGCAGCTTCAGGGGACCCGGGGAGCTGTTTTTT
TRBV9	TRBJ1-2	-	-	CASSSLQGFLGYTF	TGTGCCAGCAGCTCCCTACAGGGATTTCTTGGCTACACCTTC
TRBV7-2	TRBJ2-7	-	-	CASGRLSSYEQYF	TGTGCCAGTGGGCGCCTCAGCTCCTACGAGCAGTACTTC
TRBV23-1	TRBJ2-7	-	TRBD1	CASSQRRQGTYEQYF	TGCGCCAGCAGTCAACGGCGACAGGGGACCTACGAGCAGTACTTC
TRBV27	TRBJ1-2	-	TRBD1	CASSHGTGGSPNYGYTF	TGTGCCAGCAGTCATGGGACAGGGGGATCCCCTAACTATGGCTACACCTTC
TRBV2	TRBJ2-7	-	TRBD1	CASRDRGHEQYF	TGTGCCAGCAGGGACAGGGGTCACGAGCAGTACTTC
TRBV28	TRBJ1-4	once	TRBD1	CASTTGTGGYEKLFF	TGTGCCAGCACCACCGGGACAGGGGGTTATGAAAAACTGTTTTTT
TRBV19	TRBJ2-1	-	TRBD2	CASTRGTSGINEQFF	TGTGCCAGTACCAGGGGGACTAGCGGGATTAATGAGCAGTTCTTC
TRBV28	TRBJ2-7	-	TRBD1	CASSFSGQGIDEQYF	TGTGCCAGCAGCTTCTCGGGACAGGGGATCGACGAGCAGTACTTC
TRBV28	TRBJ1-5	-	TRBD1	CASSQEGQLLMQPQHF	TGTGCCAGCAGTCAAGAGGGACAGTTACTTATGCAGCCCCAGCATTTT
TRBV10-3	TRBJ2-3	-	-	CAISDGRADTQYF	TGTGCCATCAGTGACGGCCGCGCAGATACGCAGTATTTT
TRBV7-3	TRBJ2-1	-	-	CASSLAPGPYNEQFF	TGTGCCAGCAGCTTAGCTCCCGGGCCCTACAATGAGCAGTTCTTC
TRBV6-6	TRBJ1-5	-	TRBD1	CASSPRDRGLGQPQHF	TGTGCCAGCAGCCCCCGAGACAGGGGGCTAGGTCAGCCCCAGCATTTT
TRBV19	TRBJ1-2	-	TRBD1	CASSIGTGKSNYGYTF	TGTGCCAGTAGTATAGGGACAGGCAAATCTAACTATGGCTACACCTTC
TRBV30	TRBJ1-2	-	-	CAWSVLLSRGSLDYGYTF	TGTGCCTGGAGTGTATTGCTTTCTCGAGGGTCACTCGACTATGGCTACACCTTC
TRBV6-5	TRBJ2-5	once	-	CASSGHRQETQYF	TGTGCCAGCAGTGGACACCGGCAAGAGACCCAGTACTTC
TRBV7-2	TRBJ2-2	many	-	CASSLVQGLIGELFF	TGTGCCAGCAGCTTAGTCCAGGGACTCATAGGGGAGCTGTTTTTT
TRBV19	TRBJ2-1	-	-	CASSITGYNEQFF	TGTGCCAGTAGTATAACCGGTTACAATGAGCAGTTCTTC
TRBV7-2	TRBJ2-7	-	-	CASSLGNEQYF	TGTGCCAGCAGCTTGGGGAACGAGCAGTACTTC
TRBV11-2	TRBJ1-1	-	-	CASSLESEAFF	TGTGCCAGCAGCTTAGAGAGTGAAGCTTTCTTT
TRBV18	TRBJ2-1	-	TRBD2	CASSPPGGGSYNEQFF	TGTGCCAGCTCACCACCAGGCGGGGGCTCCTACAATGAGCAGTTCTTC
TRBV28	TRBJ1-5	-	TRBD1	CASSLFGTVNQPQHF	TGTGCCAGCAGTTTATTCGGGACAGTCAATCAGCCCCAGCATTTT
TRBV9	TRBJ2-1	once	-	CASSLSSLALSSYNEQFF	TGTGCCAGCAGCCTCAGCTCCTTAGCGTTGAGCTCCTACAATGAGCAGTTCTTC
TRBV6-4	TRBJ2-3	-	-	CASRMGAGQETDTQYF	TGTGCCAGCAGGATGGGAGCGGGCCAAGAGACAGATACGCAGTATTTT